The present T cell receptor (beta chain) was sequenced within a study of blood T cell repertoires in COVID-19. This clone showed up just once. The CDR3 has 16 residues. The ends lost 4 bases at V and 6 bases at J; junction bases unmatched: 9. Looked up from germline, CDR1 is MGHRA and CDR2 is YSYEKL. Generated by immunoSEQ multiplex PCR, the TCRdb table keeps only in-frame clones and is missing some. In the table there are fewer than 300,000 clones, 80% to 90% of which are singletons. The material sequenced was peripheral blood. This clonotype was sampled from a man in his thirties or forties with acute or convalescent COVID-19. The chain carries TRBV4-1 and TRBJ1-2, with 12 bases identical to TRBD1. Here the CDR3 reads CASSPRDRGLMDGYTF. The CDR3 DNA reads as TGCGCCAGCAGCCCCCGGGACAGGGGGCTTATGGATGGCTACACCTTC.